The 16 T cell receptor beta chains presented below share a single source sample, sequenced in a study of neurological immune-mediated disorders. TCRdb recomputed calls from the 5' RACE reads with MiXCR, one row per CDR3 protein. The sample yields approximately 45,000 distinct CDR3 sequences, about 13% seen once. The sequenced sample was PBMCs. These receptors were obtained from a female donor in good health.

By share, this clonotype ranks as medium-sized. This rearrangement joins TRBV12-3 or TRBV12-4 to TRBJ2-3; TRBD2 agrees at 10 bases. This CDR3 has 16 residues. V shed 2 bases, J shed 5 bases, and the junction held 7 bases outside the gene matches. The CDR3 here is CASSLRAGGPVDTQYF. DNA for the CDR3: TGTGCCAGCAGTTTACGAGCGGGAGGGCCGGTAGATACGCAGTATTTT.

This clonotype was counted ten times or more. V gene TRBV6-1 combines with J gene TRBJ1-1; D uncertain. Germline assignment: CDR1 MNHNS and CDR2 SASEGT. CDR3 length: 13 residues. V shed 5 bases and J shed 3 bases, with 10 bases lying between them. DNA of the CDR3: TGTGCCAGCAGTAACCGGTCCTACACTGAAGCTTTCTTT. Protein: CASSNRSYTEAFF.

This clonotype has a count of ten or more. CDR3 protein: CSARQIGTGGEKLFF. The CDR3 DNA reads as TGCAGTGCTAGACAGATCGGGACAGGGGGTGAAAAACTGTTTTTT. This sequence joins TRBV20-1 and TRBJ1-4; TRBD1 matches 11 bases. The CDR3 runs to 15 residues. J gave up 7 bases and V 2 bases, and 6 bases lay outside the gene matches. Germline V CDR1 and CDR2: DFQATT, SNEGSKA (reference sequence).

This clonotype came up many times. This sequence joins TRBV4-1 and TRBJ1-4; tentatively, D is TRBD1 (6 bases). Germline lookup yields CDR1 MGHRA and CDR2 YSYEKL. CDR3 length: 17 residues. Trimming removed 2 bases from V and 5 bases from J, with 18 bases in between. The CDR3 loop is CASSQQDAGARNEKLFF. DNA of the CDR3: TGCGCCAGCAGCCAACAGGACGCGGGGGCTAGAAATGAAAAACTGTTTTTT.

This clonotype was counted many times. The CDR3 region has the DNA TGCGCCAGCAGCTTGTCGCCCGGAGGCGTCTACGAGCAGTACTTC. It is translated as CASSLSPGGVYEQYF. The chain joins TRBV5-1 to TRBJ2-7; maybe TRBD2 (5 bases). Germline CDR1 SGHRS, CDR2 YFSETQ. This CDR3 spans 15 amino acids. Trimming cost V 1 base and J 3 bases, with 14 bases left between them.

On this clonotype itself: The junction differs from germline at one of its ends, possibly a read error. This chain uses TRBV10-3 with TRBJ2-7; TRBD2 matches 7 bases. The CDR3 is 15 amino acids. Germline-derived CDR1 and CDR2 are ENHRY and SYGVKD. The CDR3 DNA reads as TGTGCCATCTCAGACCGGGGGGAGTTCTCCTACAAGCAGTACTTC. This codes for CAISDRGEFSYKQYF.

This clonotype was observed at least ten times. The J gene is TRBJ1-3, the V gene TRBV6-5; weak D call: TRBD1 (6 bases). The germline gives CDR1 MNHEY, CDR2 SVGAGI. This CDR3 is 14 amino acids long. The CDR3 is CASSPGGGRNTIYF. The CDR3 DNA sequence: TGTGCGAGCTCCCCGGGAGGGGGGAGAAACACCATATATTTT.

This clonotype came up many times. The chain carries TRBV5-1 and TRBJ1-1; D not resolved. V gave up 5 bases and J gave up 1 base, with 12 bases separating them. Per germline, CDR1 SGHRS and CDR2 YFSETQ. The CDR3 is made up of 14 amino acids. The CDR3 DNA is TGCGCCAGCAGTTTGCGACGGCCGAACACTGAAGCTTTCTTT. Translating it yields CASSLRRPNTEAFF.

This clonotype was observed at least ten times. This chain uses TRBV7-9 with TRBJ2-1, with 8 bases aligning to TRBD1. This CDR3 region has 17 residues. CDR1 and CDR2 (germline): SEHNR, FQNEAQ (reference sequence). The V segment lost 4 bases and the J segment 8 bases; nucleotides outside the gene matches: 16. As DNA, the CDR3 is TGTGCCAGCAGCTCCACCTCGGACAGGGCAGTGATGTATGAGCAGTTCTTC. It translates to CASSSTSDRAVMYEQFF.

This sequence joins TRBV5-1 and TRBJ1-3; TRBD1 is a possible D gene (5 bases). Germline V lookup: CDR1 SGHRS, CDR2 YFSETQ. CDR3 length: 13 residues. The V end was cut by 7 bases, the J end by 4 bases, with 12 bases between. The chain's CDR3 is CASPGKGGNTIYF. The CDR3 DNA is TGCGCCAGCCCCGGGAAGGGGGGAAACACCATATATTTT.

This clonotype was seen repeatedly, ten times or more. V and J are TRBV9 and TRBJ2-7; unclear D gene. The CDR3 has 15 residues. Germline V lookup: CDR1 SGDLS, CDR2 YYNGEE. Trimming stripped 0 bases from V and 3 bases from J, with 13 bases between. CDR3 residues: CASSVGSAEIYEQYF. DNA for the CDR3: TGTGCCAGCAGCGTAGGGTCAGCAGAGATCTACGAGCAGTACTTC.

This clonotype was detected many times. V usage is TRBV6-1 and J usage is TRBJ2-2, with 7 bases that match TRBD2. J was trimmed by 0 bases and V by 6 bases; bases with no gene match: 7. The CDR3 has 16 amino acids. The germline V gene encodes CDR1 MNHNS and CDR2 SASEGT. DNA of the CDR3: TGTGCCAGCAGGGGGAGGGTGCAGGCGAACACCGGGGAGCTGTTTTTT. Translated: CASRGRVQANTGELFF.

At least ten counts were recorded for this clonotype. The chain is built from TRBV3-1 and TRBJ2-1; D is unclear. V was pared by 1 base and J by 5 bases, with 9 bases between. Germline V gene data show CDR1 as LGHDT and CDR2 as YNNKEL (reference sequence). This CDR3 spans 14 amino acids. CDR3 protein: CASSQGAADNEQFF. CDR3 nucleotide sequence: TGTGCCAGCAGCCAAGGAGCCGCCGACAATGAGCAGTTCTTC.

This clonotype was observed many times. The chain carries TRBV18 and TRBJ1-3; no reliable D call. Germline values: CDR1 KGHSH, CDR2 LQKENI. The ends were cut back, 3 bases at V and 0 bases at J, with 12 bases in the middle. This CDR3 region has 16 residues. In DNA form, the CDR3 reads TGTGCCAGCTCACCGGGATTCGAGTACTCTGGAAACACCATATATTTT. Its protein is CASSPGFEYSGNTIYF.

This clonotype was picked up many times. DNA of the CDR3: TGTGCCTGGAGCCGGACAGACCATGGCGAGCAGTACTTC. Protein sequence: CAWSRTDHGEQYF. This sequence joins TRBV30 and TRBJ2-7; D possibly corresponds to TRBD1 (6 bases). There are 13 residues in the CDR3. Germline V CDR1 and CDR2: GTSNPN, SVGIG (reference sequence). V was pared by 3 bases and J by 6 bases, with 15 bases between.

The chain employs TRBV5-5 and TRBJ2-1; D is uncertain. V was clipped by 2 bases and J by 7 bases, with 13 bases between them. The CDR3 runs 14 residues. The germline V gene has CDR1 SGHKS and CDR2 YYEKEE (reference sequence). CDR3 residues: CASSLGLLGNEQFF. In nucleotides, the CDR3 is TGTGCCAGCAGCTTAGGCCTCCTAGGAAATGAGCAGTTCTTC.